This TCR beta chain was recorded in a study of PD-1 blockade in mismatch repair-deficient tumors. Study-wide points: Tumor-resident clones, often absent from pretreatment blood, expanded after pembrolizumab and then contracted.

This clone has more than one count but fewer than ten. Its specificity is unknown. The CDR3 contains 13 residues. The V end lost 5 bases, the J end lost 2 bases, and 10 bases lay between the germline ends. Germline CDR1 is SGHTA and CDR2 is FQGNSA. All patients were mismatch repair deficient, assessed by either PCR or immunohistochemistry. Profiled with immunoSEQ multiplex PCR; TCRdb holds only in-frame clones, not every one. The repertoire has 120,000 or so clones, around 83% of them found once; the top ten carry about 13%. The sequence came from an adult with mismatch repair-deficient cancer. The chain couples TRBV7-2 to TRBJ2-7; possibly TRBD1 or TRBD2 for D (5 bases each). The material sequenced was peripheral blood, taken 44 weeks after starting pembrolizumab. The CDR3 nucleotides read TGTGCCAGCAGCCCGGTGGGGGCCTACGAGCAGTACTTC. This encodes CASSPVGAYEQYF.